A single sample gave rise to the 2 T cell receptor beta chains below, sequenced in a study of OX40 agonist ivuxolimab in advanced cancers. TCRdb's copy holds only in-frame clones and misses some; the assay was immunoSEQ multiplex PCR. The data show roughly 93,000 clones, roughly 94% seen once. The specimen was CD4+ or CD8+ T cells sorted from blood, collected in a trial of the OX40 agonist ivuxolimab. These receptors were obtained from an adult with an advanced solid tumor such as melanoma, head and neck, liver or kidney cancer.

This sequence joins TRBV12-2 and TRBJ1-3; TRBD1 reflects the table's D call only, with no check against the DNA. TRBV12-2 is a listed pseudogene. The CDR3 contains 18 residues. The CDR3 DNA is TGTGCAAGTCGCCCACATCCTGACAGGGGGGGGTCTGGAAACACCATATATTTT. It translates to CASRPHPDRGGSGNTIYF.

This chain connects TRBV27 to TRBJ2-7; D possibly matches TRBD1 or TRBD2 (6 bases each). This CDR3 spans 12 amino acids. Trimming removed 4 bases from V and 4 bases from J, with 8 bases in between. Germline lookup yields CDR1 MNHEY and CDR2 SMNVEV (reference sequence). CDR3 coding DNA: TGTGCCAGCAGTTCGGGGGCGTACGAGCAGTACTTC. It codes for CASSSGAYEQYF.